The clone carrying this TCR beta chain was detected many times. This entry comes from a study of T cells after yellow fever vaccination. TCRdb reanalysed the 5' RACE reads using MiXCR and keeps one entry per CDR3 protein. The repertoire holds a few hundred thousand distinct CDR3 sequences, with 10% to 15% as singletons. The clonotype comes from a man aged 25-40 years who received the YFV17D yellow fever vaccine. The material was CD4+ T cells sorted from PBMCs, obtained 45 days after the yellow fever booster vaccination.

CDR3 coding DNA: TGTGCCAGCAGCCGGACAGAAGGATATGGCTACACCTTC. Its translation is CASSRTEGYGYTF. The rearrangement links TRBV7-2 to TRBJ1-2; perhaps TRBD1 as D (6 bases). V was pared by 5 bases and J by 5 bases, with 12 bases between. Germline CDR1 reads SGHTA; CDR2 reads FQGNSA. The CDR3 is made up of 13 amino acids.